The clone carrying this T cell receptor beta chain appeared many times. The antigen is not known. These data originate in a study of T-cell reconstitution after alpha-beta-depleted transplantation in children. Researchers prepared the TCRbeta library using unique molecular identifiers, the study reports. TCRdb called the PCR reads again in MiXCR, with one record for every CDR3 protein. The sample includes some 150,000 distinct CDR3 sequences, about 8.8% of them seen just once. Study findings and constraints: Several hundred rapidly expanded clones from non-depleted graft cells reportedly supplied alpha-beta T cells about two months post-transplant.

The material sequenced was PBMCs, mostly from graft donor cells, taken 180 days after TCRalphabeta/CD19-depleted stem cell transplant. This clonotype was obtained from a female patient between 2 and 15 years old who had a stem cell transplant for congenital amegakaryocytic thrombocytopenia, so the T cells may come from the graft donor.

The CDR3 loop is CATSDWTFWGYGYTF. CDR3 DNA sequence: TGTGCCACCAGTGATTGGACCTTCTGGGGCTATGGCTACACCTTC. The chain is built from TRBV24-1 and TRBJ1-2, with unresolved D. The germline V gene encodes CDR1 KGHDR and CDR2 SFDVKD. The CDR3 totals 15 residues. The V end was cut by 2 bases, the J end by 4 bases, with 13 bases between.